This paragraph reports one T cell receptor (beta chain). This CDR3 is 15 amino acids long. J gave up 3 bases and V 6 bases, and 8 bases lay outside the gene matches. The germline gives CDR1 MDHEN, CDR2 SYDVKM. This record comes from a study of blood T cell repertoires in COVID-19. Profiled with immunoSEQ multiplex PCR; TCRdb holds only in-frame clones, not every one. The table has more than 200,000 clones, around 87% seen once. Those who participated ranged in age from about 18 to 89 years and resided in roughly 26 US areas. Cohort placement rested on clinical history that participants reported themselves.

The gene calls are TRBV28 and TRBJ2-1; 7 bases align to TRBD2. The receptor's source is a man aged 25-45 years in a cohort exposed to, infected with or recovered from COVID-19 (not recorded which). The specimen was PBMCs or T cells enriched from blood (not recorded which). CDR3 DNA: TGTGCCAGCAGGTTAGGTGGGGAGGGCTACAATGAGCAGTTCTTC. Translation gives CASRLGGEGYNEQFF. Filled out from reference TRBV28 and TRBJ2-1, the complete variable domain reads DVKVTQSSRYLVKRTGEKVFLECVQDMDHENMFWYRQDPGLGLRLIYFSYDVKMKEKGDIPEGYSVSREKKERFSLILESASTNQTSMYLCASRLGGEGYNEQFFGPGTRLTVL.